This TCR beta chain was captured by sequencing in a study of graft-versus-host responses after intestinal transplantation. At the level of the study: Grafts were multivisceral, liver-intestinal, or isolated intestinal. Every recipient had anti-thymocyte globulin induction and about three years of tacrolimus plus steroids.

The CDR3 runs to 15 residues. Germline V gene sequence: CDR1 MNHNS, CDR2 SASEGT. The junction had 5 bases not matched to a gene; V was cut back by 1 base and J by 2 bases. Sequencing used immunoSEQ multiplex PCR; TCRdb keeps in-frame clones, though not all of them. Of approximately 120,000 clones in the sample, approximately 90% are singletons; the top ten hold roughly 0.15%. Regarding this clone: Its antigen is currently unknown.

This clonotype was sampled from a human donor who received an intestinal transplant. This chain connects TRBV6-1 to TRBJ2-7; 7 nucleotides match TRBD1. Source: unstimulated CD4+ T cells sorted from spleen or lymph node cells, taken before intestinal transplant. This CDR3 is CASSEGQGFPYEQYF. CDR3 DNA sequence: TGTGCCAGCAGTGAAGGACAGGGATTCCCCTACGAGCAGTACTTC.